The clone carrying this T cell receptor beta chain was detected ten times or more. Its antigen remains unidentified. A single record per CDR3 protein comes from TCRdb applying MiXCR to the 5' RACE reads. The sample lists just over 300,000 distinct CDR3 sequences; 3% to 4.5% were seen once. This specimen comes from a study of T cells after yellow fever vaccination. Study details: The SMART-Seq v4 Ultra Low Input method served to prepare the low-cell-number fractions. Study results and limitations: Researchers noted that a small share of clonotypes showed up in both CD4 and CD8 compartments. A secondary response was less intense yet reached its peak sooner, at day 5 versus 15. Booster samples showed a return of most primary-vaccination clones (about 96% CD4, 85% to 90% CD8).

Trimming stripped 0 bases from V and 8 bases from J, with 16 bases between. The CDR3 sequence is 15 residues long. Germline CDR1 is SGHTA and CDR2 is FQGNSA. Source: PBMCs, taken on the day of the yellow fever booster vaccination. The clonotype was recovered from a man aged 18 to 29 who received the YFV17D yellow fever vaccine. The rearrangement links TRBV7-2 to TRBJ1-2, with D unresolved. The CDR3 reads CASSLAPGNGKGYTF. The CDR3 bases are TGTGCCAGCAGCTTAGCCCCGGGTAACGGGAAAGGCTACACCTTC.